The 20 T cell receptor beta chains presented below share a single source sample, sequenced in a study of PD-1 blockade in mismatch repair-deficient tumors. Here immunoSEQ multiplex PCR was the method, and the copy in TCRdb shows in-frame clones only, minus some. The sample consists of around 68,000 clones, almost 80% of them appearing once. Material: peripheral blood, obtained 2 weeks after starting pembrolizumab. The receptors stem from an adult with mismatch repair-deficient cancer.

The gene calls are TRBV7-3 and TRBJ2-6; D is unclear. The V gene lost 4 bases and the J gene lost 3 bases, with 10 bases spanning the gap. CDR3 length equals 15 residues. CDR1 and CDR2 from the germline V gene are SGHTA and FQGTGA. CDR3 DNA sequence: TGTGCCAGCAGCTACGGTTCTGGTGGGGCCAACGTCCTGACTTTC. Its translation: CASSYGSGGANVLTF.

CDR3 sequence: CASSPGGAREAFF. The DNA of the CDR3 is TGTGCCAGCAGCCCGGGAGGAGCGCGCGAAGCTTTCTTT. V gene TRBV7-9 combines with J gene TRBJ1-1; no firm D call. V was clipped by 5 bases and J by 8 bases, with 15 bases between them. This CDR3 contains 13 residues. Germline CDR1 is SEHNR and CDR2 is FQNEAQ (reference sequence).

The V and J genes are TRBV5-1 and TRBJ1-2; the D is unclear. Germline assignment: CDR1 SGHRS and CDR2 YFSETQ. There are 14 residues in the CDR3. V was cut by 0 bases and J by 5 bases, with 11 bases left in between. The CDR3: CASSLEASSYGYTF. The CDR3 nucleotides read TGCGCCAGCAGCTTGGAGGCCAGCAGTTATGGCTACACCTTC.

The CDR3 coding sequence is TGTGCCAGCAGCTTGGCGGGACAGGCCACAGATACGCAGTATTTT. Translating it yields CASSLAGQATDTQYF. The chain has TRBV5-4 and TRBJ2-3, with 8 bases fitting TRBD1. The CDR3 covers 15 residues. After removal of 0 bases from V and 2 bases from J, the junction contained 2 bases not matched to a gene. CDR1 is SGHNT and CDR2 is YYREEE in the germline V gene (reference sequence).

The chain combines TRBV5-1 with TRBJ2-7, with 8 bases that match TRBD2. CDR3 length equals 16 residues. Germline trimming cut 8 bases from V and 3 bases from J; bases unmatched to any gene: 16. CDR1 is SGHRS, CDR2 YFSETQ, per germline. CDR3: CASSKAGLGTYYEQYF. In nucleotides, the CDR3 is TGCGCCAGTTCAAAGGCGGGACTAGGGACATACTACGAGCAGTACTTC.

This clone was counted a single time. The chain links TRBV11-2 to TRBJ2-1; D gene uncertain. V was trimmed by 1 base and J by 5 bases, leaving 6 bases between them. The CDR3 spans 13 residues. Looked up from germline, CDR1 is SGHAT and CDR2 is FQNNGV. The CDR3 spells CASSLGPNNEQFF. CDR3 sequence (DNA): TGTGCCAGCAGCTTAGGGCCTAACAATGAGCAGTTCTTC.

The chain is built from TRBV12-5 and TRBJ1-2, with TRBD1 as a possible D gene (6 bases). This CDR3 region has 15 residues. CDR1 and CDR2 from the germline V gene are LGHNT and FRNRAP. The V end lost 0 bases, the J end lost 4 bases, and 12 bases lay between the germline ends. The CDR3 nucleotides read TGTGCTAGTGGTTTGGTCTTCACAGGGCTCTATGGCTACACCTTC. Residues: CASGLVFTGLYGYTF.

This clone has more than one count but fewer than ten. The rearrangement joins TRBV7-5 to TRBJ1-5. TRBV7-5 is deemed a pseudogene. The CDR3 extends over 9 amino acids. The DNA of the CDR3 is TGTGCCAGAAGTCAGCCCCAGCATTTT. Its protein is CARSQPQHF.

V usage is TRBV2 and J usage is TRBJ2-2; a possible D gene is TRBD1 (6 bases). This CDR3 region has 13 residues. Germline values: CDR1 SNHLY, CDR2 FYNNEI. V lost 8 bases to trimming and J lost 5 bases, with 12 bases between them. Here the CDR3 reads CASRGQKTGELFF. The CDR3 DNA reads TGTGCCAGCCGAGGACAGAAGACCGGGGAGCTGTTTTTT.

This clone was detected ten times or more. The V call is TRBV13, the J call TRBJ2-7; D is perhaps TRBD2 (5 bases). CDR1 is PRHDT and CDR2 is FYEKMQ in the germline V gene (reference sequence). With 5 bases removed from V and 6 bases from J, the gap between germline ends came to 23 bases. The CDR3 extends over 16 amino acids. The CDR3 nucleotides read TGTGCCAGCAGCATAATCGGGGTTGAAGGAGGTGGCGAGCAGTACTTC. Translated, it gives CASSIIGVEGGGEQYF.

V usage is TRBV5-6 and J usage is TRBJ2-2; D perhaps matches TRBD1 (5 bases). The CDR3 contains 17 residues. The V gene's germline CDR1 is SGHDT and CDR2 YYEEEE. V gave up 0 bases and J gave up 4 bases, with 16 bases separating them. CDR3: CASSLVWQGISTGELFF. In DNA form, the CDR3 reads TGTGCCAGCAGCTTGGTTTGGCAGGGAATTTCCACCGGGGAGCTGTTTTTT. Supplemented by reference TRBV5-6 and TRBJ2-2, the full variable domain reads DAGVTQSPTHLIKTRGQQVTLRCSPKSGHDTVSWYQQALGQGPQFIFQYYEEEERQRGNFPDRFSGHQFPNYSSELNVNALLLGDSALYLCASSLVWQGISTGELFFGEGSRLTVL.

V is TRBV9 and J is TRBJ1-2; 11 bases are shared with TRBD1. In germline, CDR1 is SGDLS, CDR2 YYNGEE. After removal of 1 base from V and 5 bases from J, the junction contained 4 bases not matched to a gene. The CDR3 is 15 amino acids. The CDR3 loop reads CASSVRTGGAYGYTF. CDR3 nucleotide sequence: TGTGCCAGCAGCGTACGGACAGGGGGCGCGTATGGCTACACCTTC.

This clone was seen a handful of times. This rearrangement joins TRBV27 to TRBJ2-7, with 7 bases lining up with TRBD1. The CDR3 is made up of 13 amino acids. Unmatched junction bases numbered 9, after V lost 6 bases and J lost 7 bases. Per germline, CDR1 MNHEY and CDR2 SMNVEV (reference sequence). CDR3 nucleotide sequence: TGTGCCAGCAGGAGACAGGGAACGGGGGAGCAGTACTTC. Protein: CASRRQGTGEQYF.

CDR3 in DNA: TGCAGCGTCGTGACAGGGATGGCTGAGCAGTTCTTC. Translated, it gives CSVVTGMAEQFF. The chain combines TRBV29-1 with TRBJ2-1; 7 bases map to TRBD1. With 6 bases clipped from V and 9 bases from J, the junction kept 8 bases outside the gene matches. CDR3 size: 12 residues. Germline loops: CDR1 SQVTM, CDR2 ANQGSEA.

The chain couples TRBV6-5 to TRBJ1-2; D might be TRBD1 (6 bases). The CDR3 has 14 residues. Trimming shortened V by 6 bases and J by 7 bases, and 18 bases separated the two germline ends. Germline V gives CDR1 MNHEY, CDR2 SVGAGI. The CDR3, as DNA: TGTGCCAGCAGACTCACCTCAGGGGCGGCTGGCTACACCTTC. It encodes CASRLTSGAAGYTF.

The V call is TRBV5-5, the J call TRBJ2-7; D unclear. Germline CDR1 and CDR2: SGHKS and YYEKEE (reference sequence). Trimming pared 0 bases from V and 0 bases from J, leaving 10 bases between. The CDR3 is 15 amino acids. CDR3 bases: TGTGCCAGCAGCTTGGGGGCAAGAAGCTCCTACGAGCAGTACTTC. Its protein product is CASSLGARSSYEQYF.

The V gene is TRBV19, the J gene TRBJ1-2, with D possibly being TRBD1 (6 bases). V was cut by 5 bases and J by 2 bases, with 12 bases left in between. Germline V gene data show CDR1 as LNHDA and CDR2 as SQIVND (reference sequence). This CDR3 contains 14 residues. The CDR3 coding sequence is TGTGCCAGTAGTCCTACAGGGAAAAACTATGGCTACACCTTC. It specifies CASSPTGKNYGYTF.

The J gene is TRBJ2-7, the V gene TRBV5-8; 7 nucleotides line up with TRBD2. The germline CDR1 and CDR2 sequences are SGHTS and YDEGEE. V gave up 2 bases and J gave up 5 bases; unmatched junction bases: 7. The CDR3 has 14 residues. This CDR3 reads CASSFRERGDEQYF. The CDR3 nucleotides are TGTGCCAGCAGCTTCAGGGAACGGGGGGACGAGCAGTACTTC.

This clone was picked up a small number of times. This rearrangement joins TRBV30 to TRBJ2-7; no firm D call. The CDR3 is made up of 14 amino acids. V was cut by 3 bases and J by 0 bases, with 12 bases left in between. The germline CDR1 and CDR2 sequences are GTSNPN and SVGIG (reference sequence). The CDR3 is CAWRADGDSYEQYF. The CDR3 DNA follows: TGTGCCTGGAGGGCGGACGGCGACTCCTACGAGCAGTACTTC.

The V gene is TRBV27, the J gene TRBJ1-5, with unresolved D. CDR1 is MNHEY and CDR2 is SMNVEV in the germline V gene (reference sequence). Trimming pared 5 bases from V and 10 bases from J, leaving 27 bases between. The CDR3 contains 17 residues. CDR3 bases: TGTGCCAGCAGTCCTCAGGCCGGGCCTTCGCGAAGAGGTCCCCAGCATTTT. Its protein is CASSPQAGPSRRGPQHF.